The clone carrying this T cell receptor (beta chain) was counted many times. Its specificity is unknown. TCRdb reprocessed the multiplex PCR reads via MiXCR and lists one record per CDR3 protein. Of approximately 130,000 distinct CDR3 sequences in the sample, 21% are singletons; the top ten hold about 2.2%. The sample originates from a study of breast tumors, draining lymph nodes, adjacent tissues. General study points: That most tumor T cells come from lymph nodes remained unproven.

V gave up 1 base and J gave up 7 bases, with 11 bases separating them. The CDR3 is made up of 15 amino acids. Germline V CDR1 and CDR2: MNHEY, SVGAGI. Breast cancer patients provided tissue from their axillary draining lymph nodes. The specimen sequenced was axillary lymph node tissue. The clonotype was recovered from a female donor with breast cancer. Some clones in this sample may be carry-over from other donors' samples. The rearrangement joins TRBV6-5 to TRBJ1-6; D may be TRBD1 (5 bases). The CDR3 nucleotides read TGTGCCAGCAGTTACTGGCAGGGTACGAATTCACCCCTCCACTTT. Translated, it gives CASSYWQGTNSPLHF.